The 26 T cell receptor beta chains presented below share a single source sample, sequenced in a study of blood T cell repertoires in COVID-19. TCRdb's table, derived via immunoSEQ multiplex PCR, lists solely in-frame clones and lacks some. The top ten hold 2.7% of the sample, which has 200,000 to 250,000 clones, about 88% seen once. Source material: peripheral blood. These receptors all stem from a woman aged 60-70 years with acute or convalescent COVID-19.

The CDR3 reads CASSQVDSQETQYF. In nucleotides, the CDR3 is TGTGCCAGCAGCCAGGTTGACAGCCAAGAGACCCAGTACTTC. V is TRBV4-2 and J is TRBJ2-5; D perhaps matches TRBD1 (5 bases). Trimming pared 3 bases from V and 1 base from J, leaving 9 bases between. The CDR3 has 14 amino acids. Per the germline V gene, CDR1 is LGHNA and CDR2 is YNFKEQ.

Here the CDR3 DNA reads TGTGCCAGCAGCCTGGATCGGACTAGAGGGGACGATACGCAGTATTTT. This translates into CASSLDRTRGDDTQYF. The V and J genes are TRBV5-4 and TRBJ2-3; the match to TRBD2 covers 7 bases. The junction had 14 bases not matched to a gene; V was cut back by 4 bases and J by 6 bases. The germline gives CDR1 SGHNT, CDR2 YYREEE (reference sequence). This CDR3 is 16 amino acids long.

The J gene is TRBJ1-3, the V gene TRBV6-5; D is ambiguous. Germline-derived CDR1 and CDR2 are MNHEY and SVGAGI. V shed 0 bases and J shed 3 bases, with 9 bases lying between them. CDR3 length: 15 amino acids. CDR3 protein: CASSYSIGVGNTIYF. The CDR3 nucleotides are TGTGCCAGCAGTTACTCTATCGGGGTTGGAAACACCATATATTTT.

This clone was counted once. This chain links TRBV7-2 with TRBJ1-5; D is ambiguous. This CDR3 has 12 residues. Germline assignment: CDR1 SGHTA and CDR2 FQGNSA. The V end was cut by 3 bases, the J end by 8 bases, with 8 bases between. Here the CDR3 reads CASSFFREPQHF. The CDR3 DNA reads TGTGCCAGCAGCTTTTTTCGGGAGCCCCAGCATTTT.

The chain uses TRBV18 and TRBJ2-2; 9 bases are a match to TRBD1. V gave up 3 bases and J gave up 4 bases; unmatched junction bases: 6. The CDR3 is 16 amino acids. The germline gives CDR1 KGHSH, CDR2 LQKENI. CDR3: CASSPWTGVVTGELFF. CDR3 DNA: TGTGCCAGCTCACCTTGGACAGGGGTGGTCACCGGGGAGCTGTTTTTT.

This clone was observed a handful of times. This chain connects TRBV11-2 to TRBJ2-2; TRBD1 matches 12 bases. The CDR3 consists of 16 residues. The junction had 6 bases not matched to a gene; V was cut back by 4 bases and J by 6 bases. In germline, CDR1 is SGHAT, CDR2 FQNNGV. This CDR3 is CASSSRDRGRAGELFF. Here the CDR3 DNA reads TGTGCCAGCAGCTCCCGGGACAGGGGGCGTGCCGGGGAGCTGTTTTTT.

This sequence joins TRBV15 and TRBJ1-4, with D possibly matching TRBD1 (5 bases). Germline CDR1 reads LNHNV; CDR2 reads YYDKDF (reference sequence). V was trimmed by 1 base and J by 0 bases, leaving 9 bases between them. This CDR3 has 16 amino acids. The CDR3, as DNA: TGTGCCACCAGCAGAGTCGGGGGAGCAACTAATGAAAAACTGTTTTTT. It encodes CATSRVGGATNEKLFF. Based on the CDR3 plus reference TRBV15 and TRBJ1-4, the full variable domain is DAMVIQNPRYQVTQFGKPVTLSCSQTLNHNVMYWYQQKSSQAPKLLFHYYDKDFNNEADTPDNFQSRRPNTSFCFLDIRSPGLGDTAMYLCATSRVGGATNEKLFFGSGTQLSVL.

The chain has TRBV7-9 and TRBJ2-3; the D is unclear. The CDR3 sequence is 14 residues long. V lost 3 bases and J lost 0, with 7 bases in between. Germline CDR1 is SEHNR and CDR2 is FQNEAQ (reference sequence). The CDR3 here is CASSFAGSTDTQYF. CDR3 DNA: TGTGCCAGCAGCTTCGCCGGGAGCACAGATACGCAGTATTTT.

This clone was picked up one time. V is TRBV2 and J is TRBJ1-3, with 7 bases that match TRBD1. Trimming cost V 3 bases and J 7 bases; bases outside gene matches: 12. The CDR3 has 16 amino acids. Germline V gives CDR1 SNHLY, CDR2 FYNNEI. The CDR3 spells CASSDLGEGAWNTIYF. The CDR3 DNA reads TGTGCCAGCAGTGATCTTGGAGAGGGGGCCTGGAACACCATATATTTT.

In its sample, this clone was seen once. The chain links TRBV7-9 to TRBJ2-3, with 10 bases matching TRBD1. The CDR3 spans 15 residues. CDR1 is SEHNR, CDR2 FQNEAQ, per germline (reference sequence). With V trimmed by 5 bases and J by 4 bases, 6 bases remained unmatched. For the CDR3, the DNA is TGTGCCAGCAGCACCGCGACAGGGGGCCCAGATACGCAGTATTTT. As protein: CASSTATGGPDTQYF.

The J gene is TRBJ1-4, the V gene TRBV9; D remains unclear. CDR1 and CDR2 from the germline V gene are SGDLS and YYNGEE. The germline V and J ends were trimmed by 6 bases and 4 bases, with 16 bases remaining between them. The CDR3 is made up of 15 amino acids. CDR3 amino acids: CASNPTGGFNEKLFF. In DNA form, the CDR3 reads TGTGCCAGCAATCCCACCGGCGGATTTAATGAAAAACTGTTTTTT. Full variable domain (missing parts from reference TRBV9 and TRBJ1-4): DSGVTQTPKHLITATGQRVTLRCSPRSGDLSVYWYQQSLDQGLQFLIQYYNGEERAKGNILERFSAQQFPDLHSELNLSSLELGDSALYFCASNPTGGFNEKLFFGSGTQLSVL.

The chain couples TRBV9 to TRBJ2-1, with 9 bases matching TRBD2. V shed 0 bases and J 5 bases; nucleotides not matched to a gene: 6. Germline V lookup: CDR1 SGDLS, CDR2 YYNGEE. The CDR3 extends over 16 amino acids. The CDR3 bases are TGTGCCAGCAGCGTAGCTTTGCGGGGGGGAGACAATGAGCAGTTCTTC. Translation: CASSVALRGGDNEQFF.

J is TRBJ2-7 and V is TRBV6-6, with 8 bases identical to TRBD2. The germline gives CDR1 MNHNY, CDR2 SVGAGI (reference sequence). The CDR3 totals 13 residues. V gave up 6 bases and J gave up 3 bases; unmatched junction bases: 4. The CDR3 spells CASRLREGYEQYF. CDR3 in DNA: TGTGCCAGCAGGCTACGGGAGGGCTACGAGCAGTACTTC.

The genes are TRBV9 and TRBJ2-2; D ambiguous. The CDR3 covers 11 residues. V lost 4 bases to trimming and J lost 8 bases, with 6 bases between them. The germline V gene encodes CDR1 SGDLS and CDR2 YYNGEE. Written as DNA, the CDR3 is TGTGCCAGCAGCCTCTCGGGGGAGCTGTTTTTT. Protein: CASSLSGELFF.

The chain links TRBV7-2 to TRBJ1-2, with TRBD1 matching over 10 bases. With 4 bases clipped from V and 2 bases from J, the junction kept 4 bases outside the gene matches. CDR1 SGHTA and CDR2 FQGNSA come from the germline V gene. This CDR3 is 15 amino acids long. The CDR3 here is CASSSRDRGNYGYTF. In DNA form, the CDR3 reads TGTGCCAGCAGCTCCCGGGACAGGGGAAACTATGGCTACACCTTC. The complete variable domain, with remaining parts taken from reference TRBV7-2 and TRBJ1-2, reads GAGVSQSPSNKVTEKGKDVELRCDPISGHTALYWYRQSLGQGLEFLIYFQGNSAPDKSGLPSDRFSAERTGGSVSTLTIQRTQQEDSAVYLCASSSRDRGNYGYTFGSGTRLTVV.

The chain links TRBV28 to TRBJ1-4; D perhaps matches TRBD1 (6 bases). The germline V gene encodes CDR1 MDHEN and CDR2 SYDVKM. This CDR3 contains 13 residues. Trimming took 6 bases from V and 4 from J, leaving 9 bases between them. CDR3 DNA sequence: TGTGCCAGCAGCAGGGGACGTAATGAAAAACTGTTTTTT. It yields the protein CASSRGRNEKLFF.

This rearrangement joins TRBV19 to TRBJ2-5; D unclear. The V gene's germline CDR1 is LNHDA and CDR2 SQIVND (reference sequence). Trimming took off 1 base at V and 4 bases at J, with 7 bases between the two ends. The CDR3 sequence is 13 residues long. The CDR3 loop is CASSIGPGETQYF. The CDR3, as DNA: TGTGCCAGTAGTATAGGCCCCGGAGAGACCCAGTACTTC.

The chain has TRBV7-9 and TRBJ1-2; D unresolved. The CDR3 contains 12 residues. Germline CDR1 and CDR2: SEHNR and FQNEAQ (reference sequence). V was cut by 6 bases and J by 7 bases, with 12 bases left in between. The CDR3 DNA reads TGTGCCAGCAGTACAATCCGGGGTGGCTACACCTTC. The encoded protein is CASSTIRGGYTF.

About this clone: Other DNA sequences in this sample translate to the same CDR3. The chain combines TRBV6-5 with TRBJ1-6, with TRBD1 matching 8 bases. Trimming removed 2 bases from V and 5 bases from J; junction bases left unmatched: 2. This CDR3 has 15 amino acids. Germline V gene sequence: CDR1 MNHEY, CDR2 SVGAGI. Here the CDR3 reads CASSYGDRNNSPLHF. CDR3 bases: TGTGCCAGCAGTTACGGGGACAGGAATAATTCACCCCTCCACTTT.

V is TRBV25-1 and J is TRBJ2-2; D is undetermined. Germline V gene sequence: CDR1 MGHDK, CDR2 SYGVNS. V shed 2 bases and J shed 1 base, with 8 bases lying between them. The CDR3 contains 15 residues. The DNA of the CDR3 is TGTGCCAGCAGTGAAGGCCGTTTGAACACCGGGGAGCTGTTTTTT. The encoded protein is CASSEGRLNTGELFF. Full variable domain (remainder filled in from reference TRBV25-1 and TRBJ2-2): EADIYQTPRYLVIGTGKKITLECSQTMGHDKMYWYQQDPGMELHLIHYSYGVNSTEKGDLSSESTVSRIRTEHFPLTLESARPSHTSQYLCASSEGRLNTGELFFGEGSRLTVL.

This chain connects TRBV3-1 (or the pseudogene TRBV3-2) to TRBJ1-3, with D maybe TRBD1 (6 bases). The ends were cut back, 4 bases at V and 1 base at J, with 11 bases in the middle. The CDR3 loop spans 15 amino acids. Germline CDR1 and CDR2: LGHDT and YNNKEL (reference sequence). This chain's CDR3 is CASSLTDRSGNTIYF. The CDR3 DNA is TGTGCCAGCAGCCTAACCGACAGGTCTGGAAACACCATATATTTT.

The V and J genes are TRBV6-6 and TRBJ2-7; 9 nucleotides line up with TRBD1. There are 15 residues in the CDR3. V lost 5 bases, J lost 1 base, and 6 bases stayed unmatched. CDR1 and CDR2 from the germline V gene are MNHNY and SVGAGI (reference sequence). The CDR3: CASSDPGTGSYEQYF. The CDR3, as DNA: TGTGCCAGCAGTGACCCCGGGACAGGGTCCTACGAGCAGTACTTC.

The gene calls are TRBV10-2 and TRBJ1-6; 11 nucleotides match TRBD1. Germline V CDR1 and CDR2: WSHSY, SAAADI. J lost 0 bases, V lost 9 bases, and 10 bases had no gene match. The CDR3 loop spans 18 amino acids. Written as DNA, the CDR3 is TGCGCCAGTACCGGGACAGGGGGGACCAGCTCCTATAATTCACCCCTCCACTTT. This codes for CASTGTGGTSSYNSPLHF.

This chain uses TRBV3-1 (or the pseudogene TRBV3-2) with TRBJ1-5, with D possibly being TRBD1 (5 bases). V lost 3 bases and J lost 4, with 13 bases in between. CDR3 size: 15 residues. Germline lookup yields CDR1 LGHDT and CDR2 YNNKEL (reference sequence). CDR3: CASSHFGGGNQPQHF. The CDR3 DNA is TGTGCCAGCAGCCATTTCGGGGGGGGAAATCAGCCCCAGCATTTT.

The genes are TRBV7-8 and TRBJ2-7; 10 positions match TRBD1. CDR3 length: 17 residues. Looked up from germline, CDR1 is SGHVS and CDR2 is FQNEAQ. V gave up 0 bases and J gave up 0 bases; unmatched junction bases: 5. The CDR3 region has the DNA TGTGCCAGCAGCTTAGCACTGGACAGGGGGTCCTCCTACGAGCAGTACTTC. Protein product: CASSLALDRGSSYEQYF.

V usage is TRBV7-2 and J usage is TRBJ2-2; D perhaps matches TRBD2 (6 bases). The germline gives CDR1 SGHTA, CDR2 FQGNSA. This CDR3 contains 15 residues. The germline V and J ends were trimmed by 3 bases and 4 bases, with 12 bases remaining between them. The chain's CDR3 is CASSFIQGGTGELFF. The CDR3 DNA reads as TGTGCCAGCAGCTTCATTCAGGGAGGCACCGGGGAGCTGTTTTTT.